Following are 30 T cell receptor beta chains from one sample sequenced in a study of PD-1 blockade in classical Hodgkin lymphoma. Described time point: cycle 4 day 1 (C4D1), after 6 weeks of nivolumab. Relapses following autologous stem cell transplantation were seen in all patients, with brentuximab vedotin exposure varying. Libraries were prepared by immunoSEQ multiplex PCR; TCRdb keeps only in-frame clonotypes and omits some of them. The sample carries about 18,000 clones, about 80% recorded once. The sequenced sample was peripheral blood mononuclear cells (PBMCs), obtained before the fourth cycle of nivolumab. All receptors derive from a human donor with classical Hodgkin lymphoma.

The V and J genes are TRBV29-1 and TRBJ2-7; either TRBD1 or TRBD2 may supply D (5 bases each). The V gene's germline CDR1 is SQVTM and CDR2 ANQGSEA. This CDR3 is built from 10 residues. V was clipped by 4 bases and J by 5 bases, with 6 bases between them. The CDR3 loop is CSVVGDEQYF. CDR3 nucleotides: TGCAGCGTTGTGGGGGACGAGCAGTACTTC.

The chain carries TRBV5-1 and TRBJ2-6; D possibly corresponds to TRBD1 (5 bases). Germline-derived CDR1 and CDR2 are SGHRS and YFSETQ. The CDR3 spans 15 residues. The V and J ends lost 2 bases and 2 bases respectively, with 8 bases between them. The CDR3 loop reads CASSLQATGANVLTF. CDR3 nucleotides: TGCGCCAGCAGCTTACAGGCGACTGGGGCCAACGTCCTGACTTTC.

The rearrangement joins TRBV7-8 to TRBJ1-6; D may be TRBD1 (6 bases). Germline V gene data show CDR1 as SGHVS and CDR2 as FQNEAQ. Trimming left V 4 bases short and J 7 bases short, with 14 bases between. The CDR3 runs 15 residues. CDR3 in amino acids: CASSSEQGGNSPLHF. The CDR3 nucleotides are TGTGCCAGCAGCTCGGAACAGGGAGGGAATTCACCCCTCCACTTT.

The chain joins TRBV7-8 to TRBJ2-3; D assignment may be TRBD1 or TRBD2 (5 bases each). The V and J ends lost 1 base and 3 bases respectively, with 14 bases between them. The CDR3 totals 16 residues. From germline, CDR1 is SGHVS and CDR2 FQNEAQ. In DNA, the CDR3 is TGTGCCAGCAGCTTAGGAGGGGTGAGTGGGACAGATACGCAGTATTTT. It codes for CASSLGGVSGTDTQYF.

The chain has TRBV6-5 and TRBJ1-2; D gene uncertain. Germline values: CDR1 MNHEY, CDR2 SVGAGI. With 4 bases removed from V and 4 bases from J, the gap between germline ends came to 19 bases. The CDR3 spans 16 residues. The CDR3 coding sequence is TGTGCCAGCAGTTCCGGGAGTCAGCCTTTGGGCTATGGCTACACCTTC. Translation gives CASSSGSQPLGYGYTF.

The rearrangement joins TRBV15 to TRBJ2-7; the D gene could be TRBD1 or TRBD2 (5 bases each). Germline CDR1 is LNHNV and CDR2 is YYDKDF (reference sequence). Trimming removed 0 bases from V and 4 bases from J, with 25 bases in between. CDR3 size: 19 residues. CDR3 sequence: CATSRDETGASNVGYEQYF. The CDR3 DNA sequence: TGTGCCACCAGCAGAGATGAGACCGGGGCAAGCAATGTAGGATACGAGCAGTACTTC. Together with reference TRBV15 and TRBJ2-7, the CDR3 gives the full variable domain: DAMVIQNPRYQVTQFGKPVTLSCSQTLNHNVMYWYQQKSSQAPKLLFHYYDKDFNNEADTPDNFQSRRPNTSFCFLDIRSPGLGDTAMYLCATSRDETGASNVGYEQYFGPGTRLTVT.

This clone was seen just once. The chain has TRBV6-6 and TRBJ2-1, with D possibly matching TRBD2 (5 bases). This CDR3 is 14 amino acids long. V was trimmed by 6 bases and J by 4 bases, leaving 13 bases between them. From germline, CDR1 is MNHNY and CDR2 SVGAGI (reference sequence). This CDR3 is CASRPDGEYNEQFF. CDR3 DNA: TGTGCCAGCAGACCGGACGGGGAATACAATGAGCAGTTCTTC.

The gene calls are TRBV4-3 and TRBJ2-3; D not resolved. The CDR3 contains 14 residues. Per the germline V gene, CDR1 is LGHNA and CDR2 is YSLEER. V was trimmed by 3 bases and J by 1 base, leaving 8 bases between them. This chain's CDR3 is CASSHETGTDTQYF. Written as DNA, the CDR3 is TGCGCCAGCAGCCACGAAACAGGCACAGATACGCAGTATTTT.

V usage is TRBV6-6 and J usage is TRBJ2-1; no definite D call. V was cut by 2 bases and J by 0 bases, with 8 bases left in between. The V gene's germline CDR1 is MNHNY and CDR2 SVGAGI (reference sequence). The CDR3 is made up of 15 amino acids. DNA of the CDR3: TGTGCCAGCAGTTACGAAGGAAGCTCCTACAATGAGCAGTTCTTC. Its protein product is CASSYEGSSYNEQFF.

The rearrangement joins TRBV7-8 to TRBJ2-3, with TRBD2 matching over 7 bases. Germline V gene data show CDR1 as SGHVS and CDR2 as FQNEAQ. Trimming at V came to 3 bases and at J to 6 bases, leaving 12 bases not matched to a gene. The CDR3 has 16 amino acids. This CDR3 reads CASSFPSGSKGDTQYF. CDR3 DNA: TGTGCCAGCAGCTTTCCTAGCGGTTCTAAGGGGGATACGCAGTATTTT.

The table lists this clone with a count of one. The V call is TRBV18, the J call TRBJ2-7; D uncertain. CDR1 is KGHSH, CDR2 LQKENI, per germline. Trimming took off 2 bases at V and 3 bases at J, with 5 bases between the two ends. This CDR3 has 12 residues. The CDR3 DNA is TGTGCCAGCTCACCAGGTGGCTACGAGCAGTACTTC. Protein sequence: CASSPGGYEQYF. Using reference TRBV18 and TRBJ2-7 for the parts outside the CDR3, the full variable domain is NAGVMQNPRHLVRRRGQEARLRCSPMKGHSHVYWYRQLPEEGLKFMVYLQKENIIDESGMPKERFSAEFPKEGPSILRIQQVVRGDSAAYFCASSPGGYEQYFGPGTRLTVT.

The rearrangement links TRBV7-9 to TRBJ1-1; D is perhaps TRBD1 (5 bases). In germline, CDR1 is SEHNR, CDR2 FQNEAQ (reference sequence). The CDR3 contains 17 residues. The V gene lost 1 base and the J gene lost 3 bases, with 18 bases spanning the gap. In DNA, the CDR3 is TGTGCCAGCAGCTTAGATGGGGGGATCGACCGGCACACTGAAGCTTTCTTT. Encoded protein: CASSLDGGIDRHTEAFF.

This chain connects TRBV9 to TRBJ2-5; the D gene is possibly TRBD2 (6 bases). The V gene's germline CDR1 is SGDLS and CDR2 YYNGEE. This CDR3 is built from 14 residues. Trimming took off 4 bases at V and 6 bases at J, with 16 bases between the two ends. CDR3 sequence: CASSPTGVSKTQYF. The CDR3 DNA is TGTGCCAGCAGCCCAACGGGAGTATCCAAGACCCAGTACTTC.

The genes are TRBV2 and TRBJ2-2; 15 bases align to TRBD2. CDR1 is SNHLY, CDR2 FYNNEI, per germline. J lost 4 bases, V lost 6 bases, and 12 bases had no gene match. CDR3 size: 19 residues. The CDR3 protein is CASSAGGLAGGRGTGELFF. The CDR3 DNA reads TGTGCCAGCAGCGCCGGCGGACTAGCGGGGGGGCGTGGCACCGGGGAGCTGTTTTTT.

The chain employs TRBV29-1 and TRBJ2-7, with D possibly TRBD1 on 5 matching bases. Germline V CDR1 and CDR2: SQVTM, ANQGSEA. This CDR3 contains 11 residues. V was clipped by 4 bases and J by 7 bases, with 11 bases between them. The CDR3 nucleotides read TGCAGCGTTGTTAGGGGTGGGGAGCAGTACTTC. Translating it yields CSVVRGGEQYF.

The rearrangement joins TRBV5-1 to TRBJ2-5; a possible D gene is TRBD2 (6 bases). Germline CDR1 and CDR2: SGHRS and YFSETQ. The CDR3 is 14 residues long. Between the trimmed V and J ends, which lost 4 bases and 0 bases, there was a span of 10 bases. Written as DNA, the CDR3 is TGCGCCAGCAGCCAACCTAGCGACCAAGAGACCCAGTACTTC. Its translation: CASSQPSDQETQYF.

CDR3 DNA: TGTGCCAGCAGCTTAGTGGAGTACTACGAGCAGTACTTC. Translated: CASSLVEYYEQYF. The chain carries TRBV7-8 and TRBJ2-7; no clear D. V lost 1 base to trimming and J lost 3 bases, with 7 bases between them. The germline gives CDR1 SGHVS, CDR2 FQNEAQ. This CDR3 contains 13 residues.

This clone was counted only a few times. The V gene is TRBV5-1, the J gene TRBJ2-2; 9 bases fit TRBD1. The junction had 5 bases not matched to a gene; V was cut back by 5 bases and J by 3 bases. Germline lookup yields CDR1 SGHRS and CDR2 YFSETQ. The CDR3 is 15 amino acids. The CDR3 sequence: CASRSGTGYTGELFF. The CDR3 region has the DNA TGCGCCAGCAGATCCGGGACAGGGTACACCGGGGAGCTGTTTTTT. Complete variable domain (other parts from reference TRBV5-1 and TRBJ2-2): KAGVTQTPRYLIKTRGQQVTLSCSPISGHRSVSWYQQTPGQGLQFLFEYFSETQRNKGNFPGRFSGRQFSNSRSEMNVSTLELGDSALYLCASRSGTGYTGELFFGEGSRLTVL.

The chain combines TRBV7-2 with TRBJ1-6, with 9 bases aligning to TRBD1. With 4 bases clipped from V and 10 bases from J, the junction kept 14 bases outside the gene matches. This CDR3 region has 17 residues. Germline V gene data show CDR1 as SGHTA and CDR2 as FQGNSA. Here the CDR3 DNA reads TGTGCCAGCAGCTATACGGGGACAGGGCTGTTAGGGTCACCCCTCCACTTT. It specifies CASSYTGTGLLGSPLHF.

The V gene is TRBV5-1, the J gene TRBJ1-1; a possible D gene is TRBD1 (6 bases). Trimming left V 3 bases short and J 2 bases short, with 8 bases between. From germline, CDR1 is SGHRS and CDR2 YFSETQ. The CDR3 covers 13 residues. CDR3 bases: TGCGCCAGCAGCTGGACAGAAAACACTGAAGCTTTCTTT. Translation: CASSWTENTEAFF.

The chain is built from TRBV5-1 and TRBJ2-2, with a possible D match to TRBD2 (6 bases). V gave up 0 bases and J gave up 1 base, with 7 bases separating them. Germline assignment: CDR1 SGHRS and CDR2 YFSETQ. CDR3 length: 15 amino acids. The CDR3 sequence: CASSLAGGNTGELFF. As DNA, the CDR3 is TGCGCCAGCAGCTTGGCCGGGGGGAACACCGGGGAGCTGTTTTTT.

The sample holds a few counts of this clone. The genes are TRBV5-1 and TRBJ2-3, with D unresolved. The CDR3 extends over 13 amino acids. V was cut by 2 bases and J by 6 bases, with 10 bases left in between. The germline V gene encodes CDR1 SGHRS and CDR2 YFSETQ. CDR3 protein: CASSLGVLDTQYF. The DNA of the CDR3 is TGCGCCAGCAGCTTAGGTGTTTTGGATACGCAGTATTTT.

This sequence joins TRBV4-2 and TRBJ2-2, with 11 bases aligning to TRBD2. The junction had 12 bases not matched to a gene; V was cut back by 3 bases and J by 6 bases. Germline CDR1 and CDR2: LGHNA and YNFKEQ. The CDR3 totals 18 residues. The CDR3 sequence is CASSQVLGLAEGPGELFF. The CDR3, as DNA: TGTGCCAGCAGCCAGGTACTGGGACTAGCGGAGGGGCCCGGGGAGCTGTTTTTT.

This rearrangement joins TRBV5-1 to TRBJ2-3; D is perhaps TRBD2 (5 bases). This CDR3 spans 15 amino acids. CDR1 is SGHRS and CDR2 is YFSETQ in the germline V gene. V was clipped by 2 bases and J by 0 bases, with 10 bases between them. CDR3 DNA: TGCGCCAGCAGCTTCCTAGCCCCGAGCACAGATACGCAGTATTTT. Amino acids: CASSFLAPSTDTQYF.

The chain is built from TRBV9 and TRBJ2-5, with 7 bases fitting TRBD2. V lost 0 bases, J lost 4 bases, and 6 bases stayed unmatched. The CDR3 has 15 amino acids. Germline CDR1 SGDLS, CDR2 YYNGEE. Here the CDR3 reads CASSVVGGIGETQYF. The CDR3 bases are TGTGCCAGCAGCGTAGTGGGGGGGATCGGAGAGACCCAGTACTTC.

This clone was counted between two and nine times. J is TRBJ1-3 and V is TRBV7-9; D might be TRBD1 (5 bases). V lost 1 base and J 0 bases, leaving 10 bases between the germline ends. This CDR3 spans 16 amino acids. In germline, CDR1 is SEHNR, CDR2 FQNEAQ (reference sequence). The chain's CDR3 is CASSLGGVDSGNTIYF. For the CDR3, the DNA is TGTGCCAGCAGCTTAGGAGGGGTCGACTCTGGAAACACCATATATTTT.

As regards this clone: Other DNA sequences of this sample code for an identical CDR3. V is TRBV5-1 and J is TRBJ2-3; D unclear. Germline V gene data show CDR1 as SGHRS and CDR2 as YFSETQ. The CDR3 has 13 amino acids. With 0 bases removed from V and 1 base from J, the gap between germline ends came to 3 bases. CDR3 bases: TGCGCCAGCAGCTTGGGGGGCACAGATACGCAGTATTTT. Translating it yields CASSLGGTDTQYF.

The V call is TRBV4-1, the J call TRBJ1-3; no reliable D call. The V end lost 0 bases, the J end lost 0 bases, and 9 bases lay between the germline ends. In germline, CDR1 is MGHRA, CDR2 YSYEKL. This CDR3 has 16 amino acids. Here the CDR3 reads CASSQDNSFSGNTIYF. The CDR3 DNA reads TGCGCCAGCAGCCAAGATAACAGTTTCTCTGGAAACACCATATATTTT.

With respect to this clone: Its ends do not fully match the called genes, so a read error is possible. V is TRBV9 and J is TRBJ2-3; D is possibly TRBD1 or TRBD2 (6 bases each). The germline V gene encodes CDR1 SGDLS and CDR2 YYNGEE. CDR3 length: 16 amino acids. The DNA for the CDR3 is TGTGCCAGCAGCGTATCCCCCGGGGGCAGCATAGATACGCAGTATTTT. Its protein is CASSVSPGGSIDTQYF.

The V and J genes are TRBV9 and TRBJ2-7; TRBD2 agrees at 11 bases. This CDR3 has 15 amino acids. Germline V gene data show CDR1 as SGDLS and CDR2 as YYNGEE. The junction had 1 base not matched to a gene; V was cut back by 0 bases and J by 2 bases. The CDR3: CASSVGLAGTYEQYF. Here the CDR3 DNA reads TGTGCCAGCAGCGTAGGACTAGCGGGAACCTACGAGCAGTACTTC. Looking up the rest from reference TRBV9 and TRBJ2-7 gives the full variable domain: DSGVTQTPKHLITATGQRVTLRCSPRSGDLSVYWYQQSLDQGLQFLIQYYNGEERAKGNILERFSAQQFPDLHSELNLSSLELGDSALYFCASSVGLAGTYEQYFGPGTRLTVT.